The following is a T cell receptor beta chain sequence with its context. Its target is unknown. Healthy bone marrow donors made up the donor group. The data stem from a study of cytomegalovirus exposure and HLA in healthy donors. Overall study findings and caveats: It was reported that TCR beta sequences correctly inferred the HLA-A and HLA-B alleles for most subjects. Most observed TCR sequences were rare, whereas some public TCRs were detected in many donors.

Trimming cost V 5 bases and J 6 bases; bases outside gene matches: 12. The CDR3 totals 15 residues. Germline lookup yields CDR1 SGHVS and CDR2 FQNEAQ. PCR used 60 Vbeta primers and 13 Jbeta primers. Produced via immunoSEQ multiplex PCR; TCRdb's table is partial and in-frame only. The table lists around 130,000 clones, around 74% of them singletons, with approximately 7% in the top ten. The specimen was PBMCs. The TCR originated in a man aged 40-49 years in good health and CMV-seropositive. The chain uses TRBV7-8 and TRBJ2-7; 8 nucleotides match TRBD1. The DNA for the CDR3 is TGTGCCAGCAGCACCGGACAGGGTGGGCCCCGCGAGCAGTACTTC. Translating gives CASSTGQGGPREQYF.